This T cell receptor beta chain appears in the sequencing data of a study of regulatory and conventional T cells in RAG deficiency. The CDR3 loop spans 11 amino acids. Germline loops: CDR1 GTSNPN, CDR2 SVGIG (reference sequence). Repertoires were generated with immunoSEQ multiplex PCR, while TCRdb's copy carries only in-frame clones and drops some. The sample lists under 35,000 clones, about nine tenths seen once, with approximately 5.6% in the top ten. General study findings and limits: Shannon entropy fell and Simpson indices rose in RAG-deficient patients. Omenn patients showed >80% Treg-Tconv overlap and shorter CDR3 lengths.

With respect to this clone: As yet, its antigen is unknown.

This sample was also put to use in a study of regulatory T cells. Turning to that study: The primer mix had 52 TRBV and 13 TRBJ primers.

This sequence joins TRBV30 and TRBJ2-1, with a tentative D call TRBD2 (6 bases). The sequenced sample was CD8+ T cells sorted from blood. The clonotype originates from a human donor in good health. The CDR3 bases are TGTGCGAAAGGAGGGTACAATGAGCAGTTCTTC. Its translation: CAKGGYNEQFF.